The 25 T cell receptor beta chains below were found in one sample sequenced in a study of blood T cell repertoires in COVID-19. The repertoire was sequenced with immunoSEQ multiplex PCR; TCRdb's copy has only in-frame clones and lacks some. Found here are roughly 280,000 clones, 85% to 90% of them singletons; the top ten hold about 10%. Sequenced material: peripheral blood. All receptors come from a woman in her 30s with COVID-19, enrolled during active disease.

The rearrangement links TRBV2 to TRBJ2-7; 8 positions match TRBD2. V trimming: 7 bases; J trimming: 5 bases; junction bases outside the gene matches: 13. This CDR3 has 15 amino acids. Germline values: CDR1 SNHLY, CDR2 FYNNEI. The CDR3 region is CASNLRTGGPDEQYF. Here the CDR3 DNA reads TGTGCCAGCAATTTAAGAACGGGAGGGCCGGACGAGCAGTACTTC.

This CDR3 reads CASRVDRGLQPQHF. CDR3 coding DNA: TGTGCCAGCAGGGTCGACAGGGGGCTTCAGCCCCAGCATTTT. This chain joins TRBV2 and TRBJ1-5; 10 nucleotides match TRBD1. Germline CDR1 and CDR2: SNHLY and FYNNEI. CDR3 size: 14 residues. The V segment lost 6 bases and the J segment 6 bases; nucleotides outside the gene matches: 5.

The chain couples TRBV27 to TRBJ2-2; D gene unclear. CDR1 is MNHEY and CDR2 is SMNVEV in the germline V gene (reference sequence). This CDR3 spans 15 amino acids. Deletions cut 2 bases from V and 4 bases from J, with 11 bases between. DNA for the CDR3: TGTGCCAGCAGTTTAGGGCAGATTATCACCGGGGAGCTGTTTTTT. Its protein is CASSLGQIITGELFF.

The chain joins TRBV19 to TRBJ1-5; 9 bases match TRBD1. The CDR3 spans 17 residues. Germline V lookup: CDR1 LNHDA, CDR2 SQIVND (reference sequence). The ends lost 7 bases at V and 6 bases at J; junction bases unmatched: 16. The CDR3 loop reads CASIQGRGTGHPQPQHF. As DNA, the CDR3 is TGTGCCAGTATACAAGGAAGGGGGACAGGGCATCCTCAGCCCCAGCATTTT.

The chain recombines TRBV27 with TRBJ2-7; TRBD1 aligns across 10 bases. The germline V gene has CDR1 MNHEY and CDR2 SMNVEV (reference sequence). With V trimmed by 4 bases and J by 3 bases, 6 bases remained unmatched. This CDR3 comprises 15 residues. The CDR3: CASSSPGQGNYEQYF. CDR3 nucleotides: TGTGCCAGCAGTTCACCGGGACAGGGGAACTACGAGCAGTACTTC.

This clone was detected only a few times. The chain recombines TRBV23-1 with TRBJ1-5; 10 bases align to TRBD1. TRBV23-1 is filed as an ORF, its function uncertain. The V segment lost 7 bases and the J segment 4 bases; nucleotides outside the gene matches: 7. The CDR3 sequence is 15 residues long. The CDR3 sequence: CASKKGQGGNQPQHF. CDR3 nucleotides: TGCGCCAGCAAGAAAGGACAGGGGGGGAATCAGCCCCAGCATTTT.

The chain carries TRBV5-6 and TRBJ1-2; 10 nucleotides line up with TRBD1. The V gene's germline CDR1 is SGHDT and CDR2 YYEEEE. J lost 7 bases, V lost 4 bases, and 7 bases had no gene match. The CDR3 contains 14 residues. In nucleotides, the CDR3 is TGTGCCAGCAGCCAGACAGGGGGCGCGGGTGGCTACACCTTC. Its translation is CASSQTGGAGGYTF.

The chain is built from TRBV5-1 and TRBJ1-6; D is unclear. V lost 2 bases, J lost 3 bases, and 9 bases lay in between. Germline lookup yields CDR1 SGHRS and CDR2 YFSETQ. This CDR3 is built from 15 residues. CDR3 sequence reads: CASSLDEGYNSPLHF. The CDR3 DNA is TGCGCCAGCAGCTTAGACGAGGGCTATAATTCACCCCTCCACTTT.

As concerns this clone: The sample carries other DNA sequences with the same CDR3. The J gene is TRBJ1-6, the V gene TRBV15, with 7 bases identical to TRBD1. The CDR3 totals 15 residues. Germline loops: CDR1 LNHNV, CDR2 YYDKDF (reference sequence). V was clipped by 4 bases and J by 6 bases; unmatched bases: 6. CDR3 in DNA: TGTGCCACCAGCAACCGGGACAGCCCTAATTCACCCCTCCACTTT. Its translation: CATSNRDSPNSPLHF.

The genes are TRBV14 and TRBJ2-7; 9 bases match TRBD1. This CDR3 spans 14 amino acids. The trim removed 4 bases at V and 3 bases at J, leaving 4 bases unmatched. CDR1 is SGHDN and CDR2 is FVKESK in the germline V gene. The CDR3 sequence is CASSPRDRDYEQYF. The CDR3 DNA follows: TGTGCCAGCAGCCCGCGGGACAGGGACTACGAGCAGTACTTC. Complete variable domain (other parts from reference TRBV14 and TRBJ2-7): EAGVTQFPSHSVIEKGQTVTLRCDPISGHDNLYWYRRVMGKEIKFLLHFVKESKQDESGMPNNRFLAERTGGTYSTLKVQPAELEDSGVYFCASSPRDRDYEQYFGPGTRLTVT.

The V gene is TRBV27, the J gene TRBJ2-7, with TRBD2 matching over 7 bases. This CDR3 is built from 15 residues. With 8 bases clipped from V and 3 bases from J, the junction kept 13 bases outside the gene matches. CDR1 is MNHEY and CDR2 is SMNVEV in the germline V gene (reference sequence). CDR3 sequence: CASRPPGGRIYEQYF. CDR3 DNA: TGTGCCAGCCGGCCCCCAGGCGGGAGAATCTACGAGCAGTACTTC.

This clone is medium-sized by share. This chain links TRBV7-3 with TRBJ2-3; 16 positions match TRBD2. Germline CDR1 is SGHTA and CDR2 is FQGTGA. This CDR3 comprises 16 residues. Losses at the gene ends were 4 bases for V and 6 bases for J; bases not matched to a gene: 4. The CDR3 nucleotides read TGTGCCAGCAGCTCGGGACTAGCGGGAGGGCGTGATACGCAGTATTTT. It translates to CASSSGLAGGRDTQYF.

This clone was recorded only once. The genes are TRBV5-6 and TRBJ2-3; TRBD2 agrees at 12 bases. In germline, CDR1 is SGHDT, CDR2 YYEEEE. Losses at the gene ends were 4 bases for V and 2 bases for J; bases not matched to a gene: 8. There are 17 residues in the CDR3. The CDR3 sequence is CASSPRLAGVLTDTQYF. CDR3 nucleotide sequence: TGTGCCAGCAGCCCCAGACTAGCGGGAGTTCTCACAGATACGCAGTATTTT.

This chain joins TRBV29-1 and TRBJ1-2; D uncertain. This CDR3 has 13 amino acids. V gave up 3 bases and J gave up 6 bases, with 14 bases separating them. Germline V lookup: CDR1 SQVTM, CDR2 ANQGSEA. The CDR3 region has the DNA TGCAGCGTTGATCCCGAACCGGGGAATGGCTACACCTTC. Its translation is CSVDPEPGNGYTF.

This clone was observed once. This chain uses TRBV7-2 with TRBJ1-2, with no clear D. V was trimmed by 5 bases and J by 2 bases, leaving 6 bases between them. The germline CDR1 and CDR2 sequences are SGHTA and FQGNSA. This CDR3 is 12 amino acids long. CDR3 in DNA: TGTGCCAGCAGCCACAAAAACTATGGCTACACCTTC. It is translated as CASSHKNYGYTF.

With regard to this clone: A much larger clone sits a single nucleotide away, making a read error possible. The gene calls are TRBV2 and TRBJ2-7; 7 bases fit TRBD1. CDR1 and CDR2 from the germline V gene are SNHLY and FYNNEI. J lost 3 bases, V lost 6 bases, and 2 bases had no gene match. This CDR3 has 12 amino acids. CDR3 DNA: TGTGCCAGCAGCCGGGACAGCTACGAGCAGTACTTC. It specifies CASSRDSYEQYF.

CDR3 amino acids: CASSLGGGSYNEQFF. The DNA of the CDR3 is TGTGCCAGCAGTTTAGGCGGGGGCTCCTACAATGAGCAGTTCTTC. The chain has TRBV28 and TRBJ2-1; 7 bases match TRBD2. Germline assignment: CDR1 MDHEN and CDR2 SYDVKM. J lost 0 bases, V lost 2 bases, and 1 base had no gene match. The CDR3 consists of 15 residues.

This clone was counted a single time. The genes are TRBV6-2 or TRBV6-3 and TRBJ2-7; maybe TRBD2 (5 bases). The CDR3 contains 14 residues. Germline CDR1 reads MNHEY; CDR2 reads SVGEGT. The ends were cut back, 5 bases at V and 0 bases at J, with 11 bases in the middle. This CDR3 is CASSGLSVSYEQYF. The CDR3 region has the DNA TGTGCCAGCAGTGGCCTTAGCGTCTCCTACGAGCAGTACTTC.

This rearrangement joins TRBV2 to TRBJ2-1; 8 bases map to TRBD2. Germline assignment: CDR1 SNHLY and CDR2 FYNNEI. Unmatched junction bases numbered 1, after V lost 7 bases and J lost 2 bases. The CDR3 sequence is 13 residues long. The CDR3 region has the DNA TGTGCCAGCATGCGGGAGGCCTACAATGAGCAGTTCTTC. Its translation is CASMREAYNEQFF.

The chain employs TRBV19 and TRBJ2-7; 9 positions match TRBD2. Trimming at V came to 3 bases and at J to 7 bases, leaving 10 bases not matched to a gene. This CDR3 region has 15 residues. Germline CDR1 and CDR2: LNHDA and SQIVND (reference sequence). The CDR3 coding sequence is TGTGCCAGTAGTATCGCTAGCGGGACCCCGGGGGAGCAGTACTTC. Protein sequence: CASSIASGTPGEQYF. Drawing the rest from reference TRBV19 and TRBJ2-7, the complete variable domain is DGGITQSPKYLFRKEGQNVTLSCEQNLNHDAMYWYRQDPGQGLRLIYYSQIVNDFQKGDIAEGYSVSREKKESFPLTVTSAQKNPTAFYLCASSIASGTPGEQYFGPGTRLTVT.

The genes are TRBV6-5 and TRBJ2-3; 10 bases agree with TRBD2. The CDR3 is 15 amino acids. CDR1 and CDR2 (germline): MNHEY, SVGAGI. V lost 6 bases to trimming and J lost 5 bases; unmatched junction nucleotides: 8. The CDR3 spells CASSPRTSGKDTQYF. The CDR3 DNA is TGTGCCAGCAGCCCCCGGACTAGCGGAAAAGATACGCAGTATTTT.

The rearrangement joins TRBV2 to TRBJ2-1; 8 positions agree with TRBD1. The germline CDR1 and CDR2 sequences are SNHLY and FYNNEI. With V trimmed by 4 bases and J by 6 bases, 8 bases remained unmatched. The length of the CDR3 is 15 residues. The CDR3 DNA is TGTGCCAGCAGTGCCAGGACAGGGCTTACCAATGAGCAGTTCTTC. Translating gives CASSARTGLTNEQFF.

The rearrangement joins TRBV7-2 to TRBJ2-5, with 7 bases matching TRBD2. V lost 5 bases to trimming and J lost 5 bases; unmatched junction nucleotides: 11. The CDR3 extends over 15 amino acids. Germline CDR1 SGHTA, CDR2 FQGNSA. CDR3 DNA: TGTGCCAGCAGCCCTGGGGAGGGGCCACACGAGACCCAGTACTTC. It codes for CASSPGEGPHETQYF.

The rearrangement joins TRBV30 to TRBJ1-4; 7 nucleotides agree with TRBD1. V dropped 4 bases and J dropped 7; count of bases not matched to a gene: 9. Per the germline V gene, CDR1 is GTSNPN and CDR2 is SVGIG (reference sequence). This CDR3 contains 14 residues. The CDR3 nucleotides read TGTGCCTGGACCCTCGGGACAGCCGGTGAAAAACTGTTTTTT. Protein: CAWTLGTAGEKLFF. Complete variable domain (other parts from reference TRBV30 and TRBJ1-4): SQTIHQWPATLVQPVGSPLSLECTVEGTSNPNLYWYRQAAGRGLQLLFYSVGIGQISSEVPQNLSASRPQDRQFILSSKKLLLSDSGFYLCAWTLGTAGEKLFFGSGTQLSVL.

This sequence joins TRBV29-1 and TRBJ2-5; TRBD1 aligns across 7 bases. The V segment lost 2 bases and the J segment 4 bases; nucleotides outside the gene matches: 13. The CDR3 loop spans 16 amino acids. Germline V lookup: CDR1 SQVTM, CDR2 ANQGSEA. The CDR3 nucleotides read TGCAGCGTTGAACTACCAACAGGGGCGAAGGGAGAGACCCAGTACTTC. Translated: CSVELPTGAKGETQYF.